The 15 T cell receptor beta chains given below trace back to one sample, sequenced in a study of CD8+ T cells in alopecia areata. Sequencing used cDNA as its template, made by extracting RNA and reverse transcribing it. Some clones are missing from TCRdb's copy, which holds only in-frame ones; the method was immunoSEQ multiplex PCR. In total the sample includes about 110,000 clones, none of them seen once. Specimen: lesional skin. The receptors here all came from a C3H/HeJ mouse with alopecia areata. Strain haplotype (MHC): H2-k.

This clone turned up a few times. Mouse gene names apply. The read ends 4 residues early relative to the CDR3; the germline J gene fills the gap. The chain links TRBV19 to TRBJ2-3; TRBD1 agrees at 7 bases. The CDR3 sequence is 14 residues long. The germline CDR1 and CDR2 sequences are FNHDT and SITEND (reference sequence). V shed 4 bases and J 3 bases; nucleotides not matched to a gene: 5. The CDR3 here is CASSATGWAETLYF. The sequenced CDR3 bases are TGTGCCAGCAGTGCGACAGGGTGGGCAGAA.

In the case of this clone: Genes here carry mouse names. The missing CDR3 end, 4 residues past where the read stops, is filled in from the germline J gene. The chain carries TRBV13-1 and TRBJ2-1; the match to TRBD2 covers 11 bases. The CDR3 has 16 amino acids. The trim removed 0 bases at V and 6 bases at J, leaving 5 bases unmatched. CDR1 and CDR2 from the germline V gene are NSHNY and SYGAGN. The CDR3 reads CASSDVTGGALAEQFF. The CDR3 bases that were read are TGTGCCAGCAGTGATGTAACTGGGGGGGCGCTTGCT.

This clone has ten or more counts. TCRdb and the translated DNA give different amino acids at residue 10; the protein presented here is the one translated from the DNA. Here the gene names and germline are mouse. The observed sequence ends 3 residues before the CDR3 terminus, with the missing tail filled in from the germline J gene. The V call is TRBV13-3, the J call TRBJ1-3; 10 bases line up with TRBD1. The CDR3 is 13 amino acids. V was pared by 3 bases and J by 8 bases, with 2 bases of the junction left unmatched. Germline V lookup: CDR1 NNHDY, CDR2 SYVADS. CDR3 amino acids: CASSGGTGDTLYF. The DNA read from the CDR3 is TGTGCCAGCAGTGGAGGGACAGGGGATACG.

Concerning this clone itself: Mouse names are used for the genes. The DNA ends 4 residues before the CDR3 does, and the rest of the CDR3 is filled in from the germline J gene. V and J are TRBV31 and TRBJ2-7, with D hard to call. V was clipped by 0 bases and J by 3 bases, with 9 bases between them. Germline V gene sequence: CDR1 GKSSPN, CDR2 SITVG. The CDR3 has 13 amino acids. The CDR3 bases that were read are TGTGCCTGGAGTCTACCAGTCAACTAT. Translation gives CAWSLPVNY. The whole CDR3 sequence reads CAWSLPVNYEQYF.

This clone was recorded a few times. The listed genes are named as in mouse. Read data end 4 residues before the CDR3 end; the end is taken from the germline J gene. The chain has TRBV13-3 and TRBJ1-1; the D gene is possibly TRBD1 (5 bases). Germline assignment: CDR1 NNHDY and CDR2 SYVADS. This CDR3 has 12 amino acids. The covered CDR3 bases are TGTGCCAGCAGTGAAGGAGGGGCA. The encoded protein is CASSEGGA. The complete CDR3 protein is CASSEGGAEVFF.

This clone was seen a handful of times. Gene names follow the mouse nomenclature. The read ends 4 residues before the CDR3 terminus; that terminus is restored from the germline J gene. This chain uses TRBV13-3 with TRBJ2-2; D might be TRBD1 (5 bases). Trimming removed 3 bases from V and 4 bases from J, with 10 bases in between. Germline V lookup: CDR1 NNHDY, CDR2 SYVADS. This CDR3 is built from 14 residues. CDR3 in amino acids: CASSGRGGTGQLYF. The CDR3 bases that were read are TGTGCCAGCAGTGGAAGGGGAGGCACCGGG.

A note on this clone: Genes here carry mouse names. Partial CDR3 DNA: TGTGCCAGCAGTAGACTGGGGGGACAAGAC. Amino acid sequence: CASSRLGGQD. The full CDR3 is CASSRLGGQDTQYF. The chain links TRBV13-1 to TRBJ2-5, with 10 positions matching TRBD2. The read is 4 residues too short to cover the CDR3 end, so that end is filled in from the germline J gene. J lost 3 bases, V lost 4 bases, and 2 bases had no gene match. The CDR3 spans 14 residues. CDR1 and CDR2 from the germline V gene are NSHNY and SYGAGN.

This clone was seen more than once but under ten times. Mouse names are used for the genes. The read finishes 4 residues shy of the CDR3 end, and the germline J gene is used to complete it. This chain connects TRBV13-3 to TRBJ2-7; TRBD1 agrees at 8 bases. Germline V CDR1 and CDR2: NNHDY, SYVADS. CDR3 length: 14 amino acids. The CDR3 reads CASSGWTGRDEQYF. CDR3 DNA, as far as it was read: TGTGCCAGCAGTGGGTGGACAGGGAGGGAT.

This clone has more than one count but fewer than ten. Gene and germline names: mouse. Coverage ceases 4 residues before the CDR3 finishes, and the germline J gene fills in the end. This chain links TRBV13-3 with TRBJ2-2; 8 bases are shared with TRBD1. The CDR3 has 14 residues. Germline CDR1 is NNHDY and CDR2 is SYVADS. Trimming cost V 9 bases and J 0 bases; bases outside gene matches: 4. CDR3 amino acids: CAIRDRTNTGQLYF. Incomplete CDR3 DNA: TGTGCCATCCGGGACAGGACAAACACCGGG.

Comment on this clone: Gene names and germline refer to mouse. The CDR3 goes on 4 residues after the read ends, and that part is filled in from the germline J gene. The genes are TRBV13-3 and TRBJ2-2; TRBD2 matches 8 bases. Germline V gene lookup returns CDR1 NNHDY and CDR2 SYVADS. The V segment lost 5 bases and the J segment 0 bases; nucleotides outside the gene matches: 6. This CDR3 comprises 16 residues. CDR3 DNA, as far as it was read: TGTGCCAGCAGGCCCTCTGGGGGGTCAAACACCGGG. Its translation is CASRPSGGSNTG. The CDR3 in its entirety is CASRPSGGSNTGQLYF.

In its sample, this clone was seen many times. Gene names and germline refer to mouse. The CDR3 end is not reached by the read, which stops 4 residues before it; the germline J gene fills it in. This chain uses TRBV13-3 with TRBJ2-2; D uncertain. CDR3 length: 11 amino acids. V was trimmed by 7 bases and J by 4 bases, leaving 5 bases between them. Germline loops: CDR1 NNHDY, CDR2 SYVADS. The chain's CDR3 is CASVGTGQLYF. The CDR3 DNA, read in part, is TGTGCCAGCGTAGGCACCGGG.

On this clone: Each gene name is a mouse one. The CDR3 end is not reached by the read, which stops 4 residues before it; the germline J gene fills it in. The chain combines TRBV1 with TRBJ2-5; 7 nucleotides match TRBD1. Germline trimming cut 0 bases from V and 3 bases from J; bases unmatched to any gene: 3. The germline gives CDR1 NSQYPW, CDR2 LRSPGD (reference sequence). This CDR3 contains 15 residues. CDR3 DNA (partial): TGCACCTGCAGTGCAGAAGTACAGGGGCAAGAC. Amino acid sequence: CTCSAEVQGQD. The full-length CDR3 reads as CTCSAEVQGQDTQYF.

Notes on this clone: Gene names refer to mouse genes. The observed sequence ends 4 residues before the CDR3 terminus, with the missing tail filled in from the germline J gene. The chain uses TRBV31 and TRBJ1-4; D not certain. The CDR3 spans 14 residues. The ends were cut back, 3 bases at V and 0 bases at J, with 8 bases in the middle. The germline V gene encodes CDR1 GKSSPN and CDR2 SITVG. CDR3 protein: CAWRTQISNERLFF. The sequenced CDR3 bases are TGTGCCTGGAGGACACAAATTTCCAACGAA.

Comment on this clone: All gene names here are mouse names. This chain's CDR3 is CASSLAAGVDSDYTF. Incomplete CDR3 DNA: TGTGCCAGCTCTCTCGCGGCAGGGGTGGACTCC. The rearrangement links TRBV12-2 to TRBJ1-2; D might be TRBD1 (6 bases). The read falls 4 residues short of the CDR3 end, and the missing part is taken from the germline J gene. This CDR3 contains 15 residues. The V end lost 0 bases, the J end lost 3 bases, and 13 bases lay between the germline ends. Germline CDR1 SGHLS, CDR2 HYDKME.

Details on this clone: Gene names and germline match the mouse. The read is 4 residues too short to cover the CDR3 end, so that end is filled in from the germline J gene. Additional DNA sequences in this sample encode the identical CDR3. The gene calls are TRBV17 and TRBJ2-1, with TRBD2 matching 9 bases. Germline V gene lookup returns CDR1 MNHDT and CDR2 YYDKIL. The V and J ends lost 3 bases and 6 bases, in that order; junction bases with no gene match: 3. The CDR3 runs 14 residues. The CDR3 spells CASSRDWGGAEQFF. CDR3 DNA (partial): TGTGCTAGCAGTAGGGACTGGGGAGGTGCT.